Listed below are T cell receptor beta chains from one sample, sequenced in a study of blood T cell repertoires in COVID-19. The method was immunoSEQ multiplex PCR; TCRdb's version includes in-frame clones alone and lacks a portion of them. The table includes approximately 150,000 clones, roughly 81% detected once. Sequencing was done on a sample of peripheral blood. These receptor sequences come from a human donor with acute or convalescent COVID-19. The donor label of this sample is uncertain. CDR3s include the opening cysteine and the closing phenylalanine or tryptophan. Fields, in order: J gene, V gene, CDR3 protein.

TRBJ1-6,TRBV6-2/TRBV6-3,CASSGMDRGNSPLHF
TRBJ1-2,TRBV21-1,CASSKDSRHTYGYTF
TRBJ2-7,TRBV27,CASSFLDSSYEQYF
TRBJ2-6,TRBV4-3,CASSLQGVNVLTF
TRBJ2-3,TRBV2,CASSARLALSTDTQYF
TRBJ2-4,TRBV7-2,CASSLAPTSGKNIQYF
TRBJ2-7,TRBV6-6,CASSYEGAEQYF
TRBJ1-1,TRBV7-6,CASSFGRGRTTEAFF
TRBJ1-4,TRBV5-5,CASSGQGALSEKLFF
TRBJ2-4,TRBV6-6,CASRRGAGKNIQYF
TRBJ1-1,TRBV4-3,CASSHRTGGYTEAFF
TRBJ1-1,TRBV11-3,CASSLGQADTEAFF
TRBJ2-1,TRBV7-2,CASSLTGSNYNEQFF
TRBJ2-1,TRBV7-2,CASSWGRNEQFF
TRBJ1-2,TRBV28,CASRLQQGALGGYTF
TRBJ1-1,TRBV5-1,CASSLSGTMNTEAFF
TRBJ2-2,TRBV7-2,CASNQQGSANTGELFF
TRBJ1-5,TRBV6-5,CASRPFGAKQPQHF
TRBJ2-5,TRBV7-9,CASSFSSGGQETQYF
TRBJ2-1,TRBV5-8,CASSLTSGSEQFF
TRBJ2-7,TRBV7-2,CASSLSSYEQYF
TRBJ1-1,TRBV28,CASSLPAIKWTGEAFF
TRBJ2-5,TRBV5-4,CASTTLAQKETQYF
TRBJ1-5,TRBV3-1/TRBV3-2,CASSYQANQPQHF
TRBJ1-6,TRBV19,CASRLQGNSPLHF
TRBJ1-6,TRBV9,CASSVGRGTYNSPLHF
TRBJ1-2,TRBV6-2/TRBV6-3,CASSYSRGFKGYGYTF
TRBJ2-7,TRBV29-1,CSVDGGGGLEQYF
TRBJ2-2,TRBV12-5,CASGSGVGSLNTGELFF
TRBJ1-6,TRBV7-6,CASSQTGDNSPLHF
TRBJ2-1,TRBV9,CASSALGESYGNEQFF
TRBJ1-2,TRBV7-2,CASSLEGGTGYSGYTF
TRBJ2-7,TRBV28,CASSLPGVNEQYF
TRBJ2-7,TRBV27,CASSLQGAYEQYF
TRBJ2-4,TRBV5-6,CASSLGLSQNIQYF
TRBJ1-6,TRBV28,CASSGTEDSPLHF
TRBJ1-4,TRBV18,CASSSGTGLGLFF
TRBJ2-5,TRBV5-1,CASSLVGTAKETQYF
TRBJ1-5,TRBV19,CASSIDVGSSNQPQHF
TRBJ1-1,TRBV9,CASSAHRVGLEAFF
TRBJ2-7,TRBV5-6,CASSRGRDYLSYEQYF
TRBJ1-3,TRBV7-2,CASSLYRGPGNTIYF
TRBJ2-6,TRBV19,CASSIGTLGANVLTF
TRBJ2-5,TRBV7-7,CASSLGTSGRTQETQYF
TRBJ1-2,TRBV4-3,CASSQDYVGDGYTF
TRBJ2-7,TRBV5-5,CASSLERGLTYEQYF
TRBJ2-7,TRBV7-2,CASSSDRASEYF
TRBJ2-5,TRBV30,CAWSLAQTGAQETQYF
TRBJ1-1,TRBV2,CASSVQGAGNTEAFF
TRBJ1-1,TRBV6-2/TRBV6-3,CASSTGYTEAFF
TRBJ2-1,TRBV7-3,CASGRGTYNEQFF
TRBJ1-1,TRBV10-2,CASRIYRGGTEAFF
TRBJ2-1,TRBV5-1,CASSPPGTGSYNEQFF
TRBJ2-1,TRBV7-7,CASSLGYGDEQFF